This T cell receptor (beta chain) came from a study of relationships among human T cell subsets. TCR alpha and beta CDR3s were amplified from mRNA by semiquantitative ARM-PCR. Exponential amplification used communal superprimers after tagged nested gene-specific primers in ARM-PCR. TCRdb passed the multiplex PCR reads through MiXCR, listing each CDR3 protein once. The sample shows around 14,000 distinct CDR3 sequences, less than 70% of them seen only once. This CDR3 contains 14 residues. The V gene's germline CDR1 is LNHNV and CDR2 YYDKDF (reference sequence). Trimming removed 0 bases at V and 11 bases at J, with 14 bases between.

The chain employs TRBV15 and TRBJ1-5, with D possibly TRBD1 on 6 matching bases. Sequencing was done on a sample of total T cells sorted from blood. This clonotype originated in a man aged 35 to 55 in good health. CDR3: CATSRDKGGYSQHF. Here the CDR3 DNA reads TGTGCCACCAGCAGAGATAAGGGGGGTTATTCCCAGCATTTT. Variable domain in full (rest from reference TRBV15 and TRBJ1-5): DAMVIQNPRYQVTQFGKPVTLSCSQTLNHNVMYWYQQKSSQAPKLLFHYYDKDFNNEADTPDNFQSRRPNTSFCFLDIRSPGLGDTAMYLCATSRDKGGYSQHFGDGTRLSIL.